One and the same sample provided the 6 T cell receptor beta chains below, sequenced in a study of T cells in Graves' hyperthyroidism and ophthalmopathy. Amplified TCR beta CDR3 regions derived from RNA transcripts. The HTBI primer set drove a first-round RT-PCR of the TCR CDR3. MiXCR, applied by TCRdb to the multiplex PCR reads, yields one record per CDR3 protein. The sample carries approximately 400,000 distinct CDR3 sequences, roughly 14% recorded once. Sample: blood. Source of these receptors: a man aged 30 to 45 with Graves' hyperthyroidism that later progressed to Graves' ophthalmopathy.

To note about this clonotype: Possible read error: a much larger clone is one base away. V usage is TRBV27 and J usage is TRBJ2-7; 8 bases are a match to TRBD1. Germline trimming cut 5 bases from V and 2 bases from J; bases unmatched to any gene: 8. This CDR3 region has 15 residues. Germline V lookup: CDR1 MNHEY, CDR2 SMNVEV (reference sequence). CDR3 residues: CASSRDRGKAYEQYF. DNA of the CDR3: TGTGCCAGCAGTCGAGACAGGGGAAAAGCCTACGAGCAGTACTTC.

Concerning this clonotype itself: It may be a read error: a sequence one base away is much more abundant. The genes are TRBV7-6 and TRBJ2-1; 10 bases align to TRBD2. The germline V gene encodes CDR1 SGHVS and CDR2 FNYEAQ. The CDR3 totals 15 residues. CDR3 nucleotide sequence: TGTGCCAGCAGCTTGAGCGGGGGGGCCTACAATGGGCAGTTCTTC. Amino acids: CASSLSGGAYNGQFF.

The chain is built from TRBV6-1 and TRBJ2-1; perhaps TRBD1 as D (5 bases). The CDR3 loop spans 15 amino acids. Deletions cut 8 bases from V and 3 bases from J, with 17 bases between. CDR1 MNHNS and CDR2 SASEGT come from the germline V gene. The CDR3 loop is CASSPDGADYNEQFF. CDR3 nucleotide sequence: TGTGCCAGCTCACCCGATGGGGCGGACTACAATGAGCAGTTCTTC.

This chain uses TRBV6-2 or TRBV6-3 with TRBJ2-7; 8 bases map to TRBD1. In germline, CDR1 is MNHEY, CDR2 SVGEGT. The CDR3 has 16 residues. V was clipped by 7 bases and J by 3 bases; unmatched bases: 14. The CDR3 loop is CASTLGPGGLFYEQYF. The CDR3 DNA is TGTGCCAGCACCCTTGGACCAGGGGGCCTCTTCTACGAGCAGTACTTC.

The chain recombines TRBV5-1 with TRBJ1-6; D may be TRBD1 (6 bases). The CDR3 extends over 16 amino acids. CDR1 and CDR2 (germline): SGHRS, YFSETQ. V was cut by 0 bases and J by 6 bases, with 13 bases left in between. DNA for the CDR3: TGCGCCAGCAGCTTGGAGGGCCAGGGGACTAATTCACCCCTCCACTTT. Residues: CASSLEGQGTNSPLHF.

Many counts were recorded for this clonotype. The gene calls are TRBV6-2 or TRBV6-3 and TRBJ2-1; a possible D gene is TRBD2 (7 bases). The CDR3 totals 17 residues. V was cut by 3 bases and J by 4 bases, with 19 bases left in between. Germline V gene data show CDR1 as MNHEY and CDR2 as SVGEGT. CDR3 sequence: CASSYLGGGGPYNEQFF. The CDR3 DNA follows: TGTGCCAGCAGTTATTTGGGCGGGGGCGGTCCGTACAATGAGCAGTTCTTC.